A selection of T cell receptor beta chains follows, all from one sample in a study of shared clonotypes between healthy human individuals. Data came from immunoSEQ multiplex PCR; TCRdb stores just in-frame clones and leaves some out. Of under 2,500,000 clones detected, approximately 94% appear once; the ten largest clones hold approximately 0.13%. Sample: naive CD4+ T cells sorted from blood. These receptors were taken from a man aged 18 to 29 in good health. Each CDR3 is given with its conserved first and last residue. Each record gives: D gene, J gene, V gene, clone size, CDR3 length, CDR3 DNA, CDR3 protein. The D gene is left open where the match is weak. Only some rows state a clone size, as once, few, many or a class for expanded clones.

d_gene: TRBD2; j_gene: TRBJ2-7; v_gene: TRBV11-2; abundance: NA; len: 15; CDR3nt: TGTGCCAGCAGCTTAGCGGGAGGGCCAACCCACGAGCAGTACTTC; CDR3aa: CASSLAGGPTHEQYF
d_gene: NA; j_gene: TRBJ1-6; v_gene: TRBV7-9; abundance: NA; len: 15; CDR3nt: TGTGCCAGCAGCTTAGGTCGCGGACTGAATTCACCCCTCCACTTT; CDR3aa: CASSLGRGLNSPLHF
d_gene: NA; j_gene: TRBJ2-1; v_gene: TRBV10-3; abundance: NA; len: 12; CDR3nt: TGTGCCATCAGTGATGCTAGCAATGAGCAGTTCTTC; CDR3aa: CAISDASNEQFF
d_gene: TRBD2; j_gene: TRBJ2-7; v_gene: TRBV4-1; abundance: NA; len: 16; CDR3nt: TGCGCCAGCAGCTCCCCCCGACTAGCGGGGGACCACGAGCAGTACTTC; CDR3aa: CASSSPRLAGDHEQYF
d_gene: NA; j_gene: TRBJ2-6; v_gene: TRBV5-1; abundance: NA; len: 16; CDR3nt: TGCGCCAGCAGCTTAACGGAAGCCTCTGGGGCCAACGTCCTGACTTTC; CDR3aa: CASSLTEASGANVLTF
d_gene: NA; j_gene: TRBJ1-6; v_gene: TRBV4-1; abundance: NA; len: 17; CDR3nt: TGCGCCAGCAGCGCGGGATTAGGTGGGCAGGGCAATTCACCCCTCCACTTT; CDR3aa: CASSAGLGGQGNSPLHF
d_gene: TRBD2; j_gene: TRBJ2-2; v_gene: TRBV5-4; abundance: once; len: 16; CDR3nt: TGTGCCAGCAGCTTGCCGATTCTAGCGGGAGCCGGGGAGCTGTTTTTT; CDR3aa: CASSLPILAGAGELFF
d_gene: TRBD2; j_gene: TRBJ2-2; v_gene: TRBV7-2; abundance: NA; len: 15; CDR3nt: TGTGCCAGCAGCTCAGCGGGGCTGAACACCGGGGAGCTGTTTTTT; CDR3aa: CASSSAGLNTGELFF
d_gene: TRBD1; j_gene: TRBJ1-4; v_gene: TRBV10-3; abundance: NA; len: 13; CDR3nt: TGTGCCATCAGCGGGACAGAATCAGGAAAACTGTTTTTT; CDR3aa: CAISGTESGKLFF
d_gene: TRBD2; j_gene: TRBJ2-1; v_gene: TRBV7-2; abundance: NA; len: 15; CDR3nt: TGTGCCAGCACCTTACTAGCGGGAGGTAGCAATGAGCAGTTCTTC; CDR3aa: CASTLLAGGSNEQFF
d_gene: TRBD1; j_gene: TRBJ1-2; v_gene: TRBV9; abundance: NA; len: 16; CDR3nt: TGTGCCAGCAGCGAGGACGGGACAGGGGACTACTATGGCTACACCTTC; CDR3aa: CASSEDGTGDYYGYTF
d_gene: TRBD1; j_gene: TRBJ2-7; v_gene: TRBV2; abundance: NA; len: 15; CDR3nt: TGTGCCAGCAGCCTAACAGGGGTCTCGTCCTACGAGCAGTACTTC; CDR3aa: CASSLTGVSSYEQYF
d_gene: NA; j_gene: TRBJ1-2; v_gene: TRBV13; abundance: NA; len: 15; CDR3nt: TGTGCCAGCAGCTTATCAGGCAGGGCCAACTATGGCTACACCTTC; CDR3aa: CASSLSGRANYGYTF
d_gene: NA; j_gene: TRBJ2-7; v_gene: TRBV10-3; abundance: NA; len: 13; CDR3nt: TGTGCCATCAGGGCAGGGTACCCCTACGAGCAGTACTTC; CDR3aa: CAIRAGYPYEQYF
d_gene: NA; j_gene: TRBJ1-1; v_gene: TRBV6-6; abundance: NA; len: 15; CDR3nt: TGTGCCAGCGGCTCTCCGATGGGGGATTACACTGAAGCTTTCTTT; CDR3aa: CASGSPMGDYTEAFF
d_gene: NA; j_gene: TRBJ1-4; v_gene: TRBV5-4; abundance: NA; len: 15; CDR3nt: TGTGCCAGCAGCTGGCAAGGGGGTAGTGATGAAAAACTGTTTTTT; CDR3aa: CASSWQGGSDEKLFF
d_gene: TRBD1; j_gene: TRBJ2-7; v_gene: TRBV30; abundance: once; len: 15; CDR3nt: TGTGCCTGGAGTGTCCTCGGGACAGGGAATTACGAGCAGTACTTC; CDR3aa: CAWSVLGTGNYEQYF
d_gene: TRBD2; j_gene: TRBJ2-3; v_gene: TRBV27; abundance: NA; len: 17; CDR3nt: TGTGCCAGCAGTCCAAGGACTAGCGGGAGGGTCACAGATACGCAGTATTTT; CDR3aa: CASSPRTSGRVTDTQYF
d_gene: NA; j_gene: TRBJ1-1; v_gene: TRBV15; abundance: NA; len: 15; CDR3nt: TGTGCCACCAGCAGAGATATTATCGCTGGCACTGAAGCTTTCTTT; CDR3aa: CATSRDIIAGTEAFF
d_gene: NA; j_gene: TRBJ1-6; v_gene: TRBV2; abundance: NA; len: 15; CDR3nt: TGTGCCAGCAGTAGATCAGGCCCCGGGAATTCACCCCTCCACTTT; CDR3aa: CASSRSGPGNSPLHF
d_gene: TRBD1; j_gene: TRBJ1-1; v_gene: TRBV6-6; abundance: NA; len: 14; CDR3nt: TGTGCCAGCAGTGGGTTGACAGGGGGCACTGAAGCTTTCTTT; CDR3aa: CASSGLTGGTEAFF
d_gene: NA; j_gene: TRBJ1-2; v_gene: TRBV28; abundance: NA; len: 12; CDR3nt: TGTGCCAGCAGCGGACCGGTCTATGGCTACACCTTC; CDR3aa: CASSGPVYGYTF
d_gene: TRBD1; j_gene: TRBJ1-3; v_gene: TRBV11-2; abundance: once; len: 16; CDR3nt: TGTGCCAGCAGGACCGGGACAGGGTCCTCTGGAAACACCATATATTTT; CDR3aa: CASRTGTGSSGNTIYF
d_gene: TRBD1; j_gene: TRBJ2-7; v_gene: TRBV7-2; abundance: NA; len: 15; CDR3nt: TGTGCCAGCAGCTTCGGGACAGGGGCCTCCTACGAGCAGTACTTC; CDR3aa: CASSFGTGASYEQYF
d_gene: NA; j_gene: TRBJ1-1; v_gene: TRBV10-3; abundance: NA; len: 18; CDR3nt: TGTGCCATCAGGGGGACTAACCAGGGGCCAGGTTTGAACACTGAAGCTTTCTTT; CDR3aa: CAIRGTNQGPGLNTEAFF
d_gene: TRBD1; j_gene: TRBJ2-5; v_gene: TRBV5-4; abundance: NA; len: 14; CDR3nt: TGTGCCAGCAGCCGGGACAGGAATCAAGAGACCCAGTACTTC; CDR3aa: CASSRDRNQETQYF
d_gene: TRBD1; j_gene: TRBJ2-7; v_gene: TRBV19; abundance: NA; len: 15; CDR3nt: TGTGCCAGTAGTACCGGACAGGGGGCAGCGTACGAGCAGTACTTC; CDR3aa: CASSTGQGAAYEQYF
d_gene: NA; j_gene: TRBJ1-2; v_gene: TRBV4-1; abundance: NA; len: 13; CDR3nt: TGCGCCAGCAGCCAAAGAGGGGGCTATGGCTACACCTTC; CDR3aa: CASSQRGGYGYTF
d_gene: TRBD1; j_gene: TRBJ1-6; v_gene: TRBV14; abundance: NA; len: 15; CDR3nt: TGTGCCAGCAGCCAGGGACAGGGCATGTGGTCACCCCTCCACTTT; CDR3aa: CASSQGQGMWSPLHF
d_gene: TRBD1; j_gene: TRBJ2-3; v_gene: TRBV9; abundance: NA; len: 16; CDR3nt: TGTGCCAGCAGCGCAGGGACAGGTGGCCCCGGGGATACGCAGTATTTT; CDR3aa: CASSAGTGGPGDTQYF
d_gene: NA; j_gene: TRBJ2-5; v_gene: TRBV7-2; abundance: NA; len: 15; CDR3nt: TGTGCCAGCAGCTTAGTTGGTGCAGGGCGAGAGACCCAGTACTTC; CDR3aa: CASSLVGAGRETQYF
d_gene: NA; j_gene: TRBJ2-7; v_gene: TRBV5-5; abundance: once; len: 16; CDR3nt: TGTGCCAGCAGCTATCGGATGGGGCAGGGAGCCTACGAGCAGTACTTC; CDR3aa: CASSYRMGQGAYEQYF
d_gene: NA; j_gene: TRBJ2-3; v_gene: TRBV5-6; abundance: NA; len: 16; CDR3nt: TGTGCCAGCAGTCGGAGGGTTATCGGCGGCACAGATACGCAGTATTTT; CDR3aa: CASSRRVIGGTDTQYF
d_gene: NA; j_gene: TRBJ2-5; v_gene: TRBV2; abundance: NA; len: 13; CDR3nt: TGTGCCACCCGGGGTACTCCCCAAGAGACCCAGTACTTC; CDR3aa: CATRGTPQETQYF
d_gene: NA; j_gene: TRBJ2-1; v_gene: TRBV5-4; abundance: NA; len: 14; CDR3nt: TGTGCCAGCAGCTTGGACGGATCCTACAATGAGCAGTTCTTC; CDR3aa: CASSLDGSYNEQFF
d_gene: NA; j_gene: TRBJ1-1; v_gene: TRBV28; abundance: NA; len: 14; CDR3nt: TGTGCCAGCAGTTTCGGCAGGGGGAACACTGAAGCTTTCTTT; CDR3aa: CASSFGRGNTEAFF
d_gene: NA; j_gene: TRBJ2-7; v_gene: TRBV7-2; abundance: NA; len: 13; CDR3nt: TGTGCCAGCAGACCCGCAGGATCCTACGAGCAGTACTTC; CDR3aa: CASRPAGSYEQYF
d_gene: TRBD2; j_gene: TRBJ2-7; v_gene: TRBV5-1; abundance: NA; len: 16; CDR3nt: TGCGCCAGCAGCTTGGGTTCCGCTAGCGGGCTCTACGAGCAGTACTTC; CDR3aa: CASSLGSASGLYEQYF
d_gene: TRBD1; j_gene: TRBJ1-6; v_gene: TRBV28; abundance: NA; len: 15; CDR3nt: TGTGCCAGCAGTTTTGGACAGGGGACGCACTCACCCCTCCACTTT; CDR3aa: CASSFGQGTHSPLHF
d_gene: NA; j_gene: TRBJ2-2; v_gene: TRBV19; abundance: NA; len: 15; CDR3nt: TGTGCCAGTACTCCTATCGCAGGGAACACCGGGGAGCTGTTTTTT; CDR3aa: CASTPIAGNTGELFF
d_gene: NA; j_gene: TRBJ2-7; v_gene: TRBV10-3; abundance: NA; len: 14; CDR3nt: TGTGCCATCAGTGGTCTACAGGACTCCTACGAGCAGTACTTC; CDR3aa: CAISGLQDSYEQYF
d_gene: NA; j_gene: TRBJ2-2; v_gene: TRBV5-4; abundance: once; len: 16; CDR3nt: TGTGCCAGCAGCTTGAAAAACCCCGGGGCCACCGGGGAGCTGTTTTTT; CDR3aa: CASSLKNPGATGELFF
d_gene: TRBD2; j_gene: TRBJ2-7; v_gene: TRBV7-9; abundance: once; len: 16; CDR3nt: TGTGCCAGCAGCGTTCAGGGGCCTAGCGGGACCTACGAGCAGTACTTC; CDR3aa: CASSVQGPSGTYEQYF
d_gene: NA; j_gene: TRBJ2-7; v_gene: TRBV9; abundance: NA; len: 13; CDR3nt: TGTGCCAGCAGCGCCGGGACCCCCTACGAGCAGTACTTC; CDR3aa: CASSAGTPYEQYF
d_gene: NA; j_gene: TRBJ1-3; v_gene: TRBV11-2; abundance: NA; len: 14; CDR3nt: TGTGCCAGCAGCTTATACGCCTCTGGAAACACCATATATTTT; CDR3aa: CASSLYASGNTIYF
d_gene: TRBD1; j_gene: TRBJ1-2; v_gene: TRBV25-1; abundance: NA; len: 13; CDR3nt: TGTGCCAGCAAGGACAGGGGTTGGGGTGGCTACACCTTC; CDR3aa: CASKDRGWGGYTF
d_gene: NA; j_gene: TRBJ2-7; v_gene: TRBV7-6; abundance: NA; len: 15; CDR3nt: TGTGCCAGCAGCTTAGTCCAGGGGATCAACTACGAGCAGTACTTC; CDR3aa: CASSLVQGINYEQYF
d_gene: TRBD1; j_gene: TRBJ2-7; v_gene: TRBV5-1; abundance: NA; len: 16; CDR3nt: TGCGCCAGCAGCAGAAAGACAGGGGGGAGATCCTACGAGCAGTACTTC; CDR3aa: CASSRKTGGRSYEQYF
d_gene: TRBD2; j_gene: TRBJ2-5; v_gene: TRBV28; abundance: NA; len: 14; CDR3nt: TGTGCCAGCAGCCAACCCGGGGGGGTCGGGACCCAGTACTTC; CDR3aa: CASSQPGGVGTQYF
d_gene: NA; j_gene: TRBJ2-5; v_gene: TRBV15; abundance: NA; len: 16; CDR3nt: TGTGCCACCAGCGCGCCCAACTACTACGGGAAAGAGACCCAGTACTTC; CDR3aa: CATSAPNYYGKETQYF
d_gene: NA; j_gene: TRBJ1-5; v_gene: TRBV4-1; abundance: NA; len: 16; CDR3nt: TGCGCCAGCAGCCAGCGCTTAATTTATAGCAATCAGCCCCAGCATTTT; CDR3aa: CASSQRLIYSNQPQHF
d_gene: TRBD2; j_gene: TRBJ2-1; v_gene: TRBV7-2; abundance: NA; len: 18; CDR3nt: TGTGCCAGCAGCTACCAGGCCCCGACTAGCGGGATGGGTAATGAGCAGTTCTTC; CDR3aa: CASSYQAPTSGMGNEQFF
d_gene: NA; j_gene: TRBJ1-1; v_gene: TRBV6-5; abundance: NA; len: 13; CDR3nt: TGTGCCAGCAGTTACCCCGGGGTGACTGAAGCTTTCTTT; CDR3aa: CASSYPGVTEAFF
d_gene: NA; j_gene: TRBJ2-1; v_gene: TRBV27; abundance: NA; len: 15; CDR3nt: TGTGCCAGCAGCTTTTGGGGTGAATCCTACAATGAGCAGTTCTTC; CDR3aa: CASSFWGESYNEQFF
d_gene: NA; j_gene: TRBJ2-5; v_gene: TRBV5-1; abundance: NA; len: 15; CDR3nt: TGCGCCAGCAGCTTTATTCCGGGGGCAGGGGAGACCCAGTACTTC; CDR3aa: CASSFIPGAGETQYF
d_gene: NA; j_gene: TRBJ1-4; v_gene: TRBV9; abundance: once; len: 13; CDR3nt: TGTGCCAGCAGCGGAACAGGGAGCGAAAAACTGTTTTTT; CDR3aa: CASSGTGSEKLFF
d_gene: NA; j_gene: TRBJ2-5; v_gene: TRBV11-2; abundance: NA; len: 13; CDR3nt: TGTGCCAGCAGCTTGGGAGTCCAAGAGACCCAGTACTTC; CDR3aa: CASSLGVQETQYF
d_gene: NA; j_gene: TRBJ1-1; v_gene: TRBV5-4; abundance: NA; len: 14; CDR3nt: TGTGCCAGCAGCGAGGGACTTGGTGGGACTGAAGCTTTCTTT; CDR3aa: CASSEGLGGTEAFF
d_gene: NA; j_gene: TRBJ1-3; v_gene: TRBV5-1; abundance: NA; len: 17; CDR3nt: TGCGCCAGCAGCTTGGAAGGACAGACTTACGGCGGAAACACCATATATTTT; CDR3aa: CASSLEGQTYGGNTIYF